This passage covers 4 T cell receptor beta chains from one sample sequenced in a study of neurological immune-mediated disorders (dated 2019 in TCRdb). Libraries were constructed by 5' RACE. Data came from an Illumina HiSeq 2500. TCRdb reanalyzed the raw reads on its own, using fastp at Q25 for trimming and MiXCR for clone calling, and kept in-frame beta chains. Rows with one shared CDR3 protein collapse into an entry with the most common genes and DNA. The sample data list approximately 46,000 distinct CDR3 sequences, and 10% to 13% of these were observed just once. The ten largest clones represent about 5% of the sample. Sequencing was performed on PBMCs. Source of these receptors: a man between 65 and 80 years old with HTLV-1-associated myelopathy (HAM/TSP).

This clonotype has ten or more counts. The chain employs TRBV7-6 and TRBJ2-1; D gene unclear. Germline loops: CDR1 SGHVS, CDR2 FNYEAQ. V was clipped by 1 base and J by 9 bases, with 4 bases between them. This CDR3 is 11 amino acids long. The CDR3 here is CASSLGSEQFF. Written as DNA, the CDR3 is TGTGCCAGCAGCTTAGGGAGTGAGCAGTTCTTC. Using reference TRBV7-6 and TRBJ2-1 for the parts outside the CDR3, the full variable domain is GAGVSQSPRYKVTKRGQDVALRCDPISGHVSLYWYRQALGQGPEFLTYFNYEAQQDKSGLPNDRFSAERPEGSISTLTIQRTEQRDSAMYRCASSLGSEQFFGPGTRLTVL.

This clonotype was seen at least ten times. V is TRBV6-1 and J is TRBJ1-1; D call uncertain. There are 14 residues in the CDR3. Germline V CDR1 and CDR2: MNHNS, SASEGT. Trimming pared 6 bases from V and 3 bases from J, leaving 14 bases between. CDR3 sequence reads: CASRTPYEDTEAFF. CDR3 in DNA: TGTGCCAGCAGAACACCTTACGAGGACACTGAAGCTTTCTTT.

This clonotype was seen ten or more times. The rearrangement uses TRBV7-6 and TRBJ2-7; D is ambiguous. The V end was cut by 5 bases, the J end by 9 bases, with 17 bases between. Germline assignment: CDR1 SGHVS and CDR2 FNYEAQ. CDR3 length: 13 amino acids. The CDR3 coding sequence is TGTGCCAGCAGCACCAGTGAAGGTTTCCGGCAGTACTTC. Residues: CASSTSEGFRQYF.

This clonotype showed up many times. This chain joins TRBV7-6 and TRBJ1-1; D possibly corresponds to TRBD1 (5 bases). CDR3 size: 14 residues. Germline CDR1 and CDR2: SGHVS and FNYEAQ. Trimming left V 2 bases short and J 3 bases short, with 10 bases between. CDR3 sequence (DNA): TGTGCCAGCAGCTTAAAGGACACGGACACTGAAGCTTTCTTT. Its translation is CASSLKDTDTEAFF.